The sequence of this T cell receptor (beta chain) was determined in a study of blood T cell repertoires in COVID-19. CDR1 and CDR2 from the germline V gene are SGHNT and YYREEE (reference sequence). CDR3 length: 15 residues. The V gene lost 0 bases and the J gene lost 2 bases, with 8 bases spanning the gap. In the original processing: Amplified reference gene primers provided the basis for estimating nucleated cell counts. TCRdb keeps only in-frame clones here, not all; method: immunoSEQ multiplex PCR. V, J and clone size are those of that table, while D and trimming were read from the DNA. The sample yields approximately 140,000 clones, roughly nine tenths seen once.

Specimen: peripheral blood. V usage is TRBV5-4 and J usage is TRBJ1-4, with D uncertain. This clonotype originated in a human donor with COVID-19, enrolled during active disease. The donor label of this sample is uncertain. The CDR3 nucleotides read TGTGCCAGCAGCTTGGCCGGGGTCACTAATGAAAAACTGTTTTTT. Translated: CASSLAGVTNEKLFF.